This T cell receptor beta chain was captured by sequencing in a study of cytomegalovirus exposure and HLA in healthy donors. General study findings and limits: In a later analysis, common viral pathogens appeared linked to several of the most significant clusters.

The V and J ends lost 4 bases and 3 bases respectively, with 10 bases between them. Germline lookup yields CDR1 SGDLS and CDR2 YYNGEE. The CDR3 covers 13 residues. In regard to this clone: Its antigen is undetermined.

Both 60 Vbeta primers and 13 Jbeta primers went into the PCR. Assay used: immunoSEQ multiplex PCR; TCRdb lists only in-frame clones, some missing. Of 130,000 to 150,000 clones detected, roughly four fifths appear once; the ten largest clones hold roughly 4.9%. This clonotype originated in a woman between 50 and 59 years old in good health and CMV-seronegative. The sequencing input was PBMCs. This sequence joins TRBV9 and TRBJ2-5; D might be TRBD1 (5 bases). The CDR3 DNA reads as TGTGCCAGCAGCATCGACAGCGAAGAGACCCAGTACTTC. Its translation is CASSIDSEETQYF.